The clone carrying this T cell receptor (beta chain) turned up a few times. This sample is drawn from a study of T-cell memory formation after mild COVID-19. Germline V gene data show CDR1 as MNHEY and CDR2 as SVGEGT. The CDR3 covers 14 residues. The ends were cut back, 6 bases at V and 2 bases at J, with 13 bases in the middle. TCRdb independently ran MiXCR on the 5' RACE reads; one entry per CDR3 protein. The data hold about 360,000 distinct CDR3 sequences, with 13% to 15% observed a single time. V usage is TRBV6-2 or TRBV6-3 and J usage is TRBJ2-5; D may be TRBD2 (5 bases). This receptor was obtained from a man aged 18-30 years who had mild COVID-19 (a few samples of this study predate the infection). Cell type and time point are not known. Source material: PBMCs or a T cell subset sorted from them (not recorded which). The CDR3, as DNA: TGTGCCAGCAGCCCCGACTACAGTCAAGAGACCCAGTACTTC. This gives the protein CASSPDYSQETQYF.